The source of this TCR beta chain is a study of cytomegalovirus exposure and HLA in healthy donors. Study background: The same platform was used for the 100 to 150 validation repertoires and the roughly 680 first-cohort repertoires, a later analysis reported. General study results and limits: Within the approximately 110 validation repertoires, first-cohort TCR clusters tended to co-occur, according to a later analysis. There were a few CMV-associated chains whose specificity for CMV antigens was confirmed in vitro.

V trimming: 4 bases; J trimming: 3 bases; junction bases outside the gene matches: 2. This CDR3 spans 15 amino acids. CDR1 and CDR2 (germline): SGHTA, FQGNSA. On this clone itself: Its antigen is unidentified.

Some clones are missing from TCRdb's copy, which holds only in-frame ones; the method was immunoSEQ multiplex PCR. The sample yields approximately 150,000 clones, 91% seen once. The specimen sequenced was PBMCs. The V call is TRBV7-2, the J call TRBJ2-1, with 11 positions matching TRBD2. The source is a woman aged 18-29 years in good health and CMV-seropositive. The CDR3 region is CASSSGLADYNEQFF. The CDR3 DNA is TGTGCCAGCAGCTCGGGACTAGCGGACTACAATGAGCAGTTCTTC.